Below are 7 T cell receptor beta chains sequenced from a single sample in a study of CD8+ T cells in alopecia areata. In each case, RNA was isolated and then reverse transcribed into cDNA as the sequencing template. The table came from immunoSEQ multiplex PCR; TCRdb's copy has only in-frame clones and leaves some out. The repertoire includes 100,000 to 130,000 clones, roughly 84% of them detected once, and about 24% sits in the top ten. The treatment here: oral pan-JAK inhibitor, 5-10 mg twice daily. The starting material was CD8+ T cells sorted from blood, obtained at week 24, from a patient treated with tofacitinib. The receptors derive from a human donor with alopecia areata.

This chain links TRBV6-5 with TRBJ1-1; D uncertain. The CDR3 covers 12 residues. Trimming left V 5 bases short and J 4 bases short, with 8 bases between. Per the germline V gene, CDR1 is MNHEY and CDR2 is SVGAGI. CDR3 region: CASSRYGTEAFF. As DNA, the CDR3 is TGTGCCAGCAGTCGATATGGCACTGAAGCTTTCTTT.

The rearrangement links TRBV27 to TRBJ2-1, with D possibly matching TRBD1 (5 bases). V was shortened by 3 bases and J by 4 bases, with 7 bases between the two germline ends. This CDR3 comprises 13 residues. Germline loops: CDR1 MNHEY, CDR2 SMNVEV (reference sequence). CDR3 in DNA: TGTGCCAGCAGTTTTCCAGGGTACAATGAGCAGTTCTTC. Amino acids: CASSFPGYNEQFF.

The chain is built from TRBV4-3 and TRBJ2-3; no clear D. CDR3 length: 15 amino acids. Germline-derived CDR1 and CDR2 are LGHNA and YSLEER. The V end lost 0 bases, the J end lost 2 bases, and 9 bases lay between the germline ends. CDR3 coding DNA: TGCGCCAGCAGCCAAGAGGCTCCCTCCACAGATACGCAGTATTTT. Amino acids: CASSQEAPSTDTQYF.

Written as DNA, the CDR3 is TGTGCCAGCAGCTTTAATGGGGGGAATGAGCAGTTCTTC. Its translation is CASSFNGGNEQFF. The J gene is TRBJ2-1, the V gene TRBV5-4; D might be TRBD2 (6 bases). V lost 2 bases to trimming and J lost 7 bases, with 10 bases between them. The CDR3 loop spans 13 amino acids. Germline loops: CDR1 SGHNT, CDR2 YYREEE (reference sequence).

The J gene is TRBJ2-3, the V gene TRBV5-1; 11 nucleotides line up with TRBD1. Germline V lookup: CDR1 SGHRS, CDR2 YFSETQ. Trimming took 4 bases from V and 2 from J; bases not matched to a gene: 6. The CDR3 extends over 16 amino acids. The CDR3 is CASSGGQGANTDTQYF. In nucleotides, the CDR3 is TGCGCCAGCAGCGGAGGACAGGGGGCGAACACAGATACGCAGTATTTT.

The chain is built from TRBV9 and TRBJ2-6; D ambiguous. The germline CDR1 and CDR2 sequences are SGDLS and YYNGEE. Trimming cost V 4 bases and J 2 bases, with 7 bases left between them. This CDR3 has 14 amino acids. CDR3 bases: TGTGCCAGCAGCCCCTCGACTGGGGCCAACGTCCTGACTTTC. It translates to CASSPSTGANVLTF.

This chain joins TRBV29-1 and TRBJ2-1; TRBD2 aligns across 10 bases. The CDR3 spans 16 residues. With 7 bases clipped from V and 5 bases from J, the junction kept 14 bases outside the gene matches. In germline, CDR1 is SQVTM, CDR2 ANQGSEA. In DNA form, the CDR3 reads TGCAGCGCCCAAGGGGTAGCGGGGGGATCCGACAATGAGCAGTTCTTC. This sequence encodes CSAQGVAGGSDNEQFF.